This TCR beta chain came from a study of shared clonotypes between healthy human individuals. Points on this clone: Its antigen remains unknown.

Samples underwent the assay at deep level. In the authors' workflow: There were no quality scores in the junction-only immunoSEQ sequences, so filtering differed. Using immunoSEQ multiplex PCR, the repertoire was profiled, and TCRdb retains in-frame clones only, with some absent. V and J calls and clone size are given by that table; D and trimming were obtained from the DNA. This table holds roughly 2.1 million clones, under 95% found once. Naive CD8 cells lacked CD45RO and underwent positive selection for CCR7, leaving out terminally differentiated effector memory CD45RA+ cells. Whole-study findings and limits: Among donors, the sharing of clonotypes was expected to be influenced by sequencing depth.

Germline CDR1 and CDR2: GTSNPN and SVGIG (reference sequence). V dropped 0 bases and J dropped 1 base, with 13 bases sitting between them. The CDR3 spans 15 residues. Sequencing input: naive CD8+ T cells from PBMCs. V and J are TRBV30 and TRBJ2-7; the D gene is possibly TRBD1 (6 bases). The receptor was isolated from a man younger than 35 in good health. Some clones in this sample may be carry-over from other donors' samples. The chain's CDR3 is CAWSVYLGQSYEQYF. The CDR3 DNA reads TGTGCCTGGAGTGTATATCTTGGACAGTCCTACGAGCAGTACTTC.